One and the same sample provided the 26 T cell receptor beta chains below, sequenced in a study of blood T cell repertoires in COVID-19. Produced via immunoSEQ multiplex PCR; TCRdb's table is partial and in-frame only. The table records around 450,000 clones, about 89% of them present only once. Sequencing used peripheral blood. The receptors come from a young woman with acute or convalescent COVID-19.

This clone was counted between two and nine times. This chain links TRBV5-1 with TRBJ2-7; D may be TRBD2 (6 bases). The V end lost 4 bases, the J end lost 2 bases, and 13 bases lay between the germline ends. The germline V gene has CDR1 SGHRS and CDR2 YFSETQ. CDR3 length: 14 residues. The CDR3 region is CASSAGHLTYEQYF. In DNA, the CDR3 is TGCGCCAGCAGCGCGGGGCACCTCACCTACGAGCAGTACTTC.

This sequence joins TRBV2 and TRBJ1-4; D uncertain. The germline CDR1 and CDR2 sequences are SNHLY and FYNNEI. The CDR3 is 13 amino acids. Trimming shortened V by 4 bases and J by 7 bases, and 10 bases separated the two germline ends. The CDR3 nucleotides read TGTGCCAGCAGTGCGTGGGGAGGTGAAAAACTGTTTTTT. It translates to CASSAWGGEKLFF.

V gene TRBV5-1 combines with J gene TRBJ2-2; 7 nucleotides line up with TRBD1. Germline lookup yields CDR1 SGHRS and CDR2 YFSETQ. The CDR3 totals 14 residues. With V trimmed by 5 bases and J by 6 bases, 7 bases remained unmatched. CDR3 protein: CASRTGVSAGELFF. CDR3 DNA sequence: TGCGCCAGCAGAACAGGGGTATCGGCCGGGGAGCTGTTTTTT.

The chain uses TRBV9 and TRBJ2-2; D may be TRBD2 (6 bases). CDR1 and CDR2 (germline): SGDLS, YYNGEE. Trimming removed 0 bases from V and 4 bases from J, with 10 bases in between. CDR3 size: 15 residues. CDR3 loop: CASSVGGAGTGELFF. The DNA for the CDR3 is TGTGCCAGCAGCGTAGGCGGGGCGGGCACCGGGGAGCTGTTTTTT.

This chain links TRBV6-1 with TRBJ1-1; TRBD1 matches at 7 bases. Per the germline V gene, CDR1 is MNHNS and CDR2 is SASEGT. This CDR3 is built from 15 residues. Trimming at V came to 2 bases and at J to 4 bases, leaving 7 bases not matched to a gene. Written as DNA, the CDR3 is TGTGCCAGCAGTGAAACGACAGGGTTGGCCACTGAAGCTTTCTTT. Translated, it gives CASSETTGLATEAFF.

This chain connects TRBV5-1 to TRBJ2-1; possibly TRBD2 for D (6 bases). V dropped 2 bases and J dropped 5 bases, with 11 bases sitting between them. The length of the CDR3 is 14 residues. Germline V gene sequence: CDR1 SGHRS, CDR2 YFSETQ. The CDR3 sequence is CASSFGGENNEQFF. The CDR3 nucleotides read TGCGCCAGCAGCTTTGGCGGGGAGAACAATGAGCAGTTCTTC.

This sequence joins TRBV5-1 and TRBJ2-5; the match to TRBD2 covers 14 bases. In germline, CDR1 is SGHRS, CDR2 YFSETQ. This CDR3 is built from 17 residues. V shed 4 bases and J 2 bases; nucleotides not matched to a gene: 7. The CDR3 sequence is CASSTGLAGAQQETQYF. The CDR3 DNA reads TGCGCCAGCAGCACGGGACTAGCGGGGGCCCAACAAGAGACCCAGTACTTC.

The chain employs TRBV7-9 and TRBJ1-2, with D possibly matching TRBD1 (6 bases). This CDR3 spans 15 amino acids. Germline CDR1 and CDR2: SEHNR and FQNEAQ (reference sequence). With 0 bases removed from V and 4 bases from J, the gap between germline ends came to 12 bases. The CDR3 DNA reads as TGTGCCAGCAGCTTAGCGGGCACAGGGCCCTATGGCTACACCTTC. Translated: CASSLAGTGPYGYTF.

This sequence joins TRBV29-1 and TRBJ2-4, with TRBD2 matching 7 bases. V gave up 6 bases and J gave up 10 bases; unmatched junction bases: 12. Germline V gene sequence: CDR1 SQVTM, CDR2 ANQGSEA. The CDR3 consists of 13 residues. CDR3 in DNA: TGCAGCGTGACCCAATTGGGAGGGGCAATTCAGTACTTC. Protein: CSVTQLGGAIQYF.

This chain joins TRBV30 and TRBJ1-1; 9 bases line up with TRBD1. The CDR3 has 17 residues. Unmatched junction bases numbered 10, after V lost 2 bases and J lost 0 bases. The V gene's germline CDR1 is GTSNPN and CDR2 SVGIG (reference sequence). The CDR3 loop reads CAWSRTGGYTMNTEAFF. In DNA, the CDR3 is TGTGCCTGGAGTCGAACAGGGGGCTACACTATGAACACTGAAGCTTTCTTT.

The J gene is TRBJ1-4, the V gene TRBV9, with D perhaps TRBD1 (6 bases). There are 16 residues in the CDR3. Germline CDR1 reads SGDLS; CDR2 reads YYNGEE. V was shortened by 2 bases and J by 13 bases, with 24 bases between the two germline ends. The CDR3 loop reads CASSVADSPKGTGLFF. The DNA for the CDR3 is TGTGCCAGCAGCGTCGCGGACAGTCCAAAAGGAACCGGACTGTTTTTT.

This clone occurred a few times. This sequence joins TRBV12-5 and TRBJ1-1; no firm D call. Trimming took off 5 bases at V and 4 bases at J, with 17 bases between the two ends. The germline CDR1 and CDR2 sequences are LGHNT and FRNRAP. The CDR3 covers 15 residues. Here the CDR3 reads CASGAGGSVGTEAFF. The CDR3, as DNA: TGTGCTAGTGGTGCAGGAGGGAGTGTAGGCACTGAAGCTTTCTTT.

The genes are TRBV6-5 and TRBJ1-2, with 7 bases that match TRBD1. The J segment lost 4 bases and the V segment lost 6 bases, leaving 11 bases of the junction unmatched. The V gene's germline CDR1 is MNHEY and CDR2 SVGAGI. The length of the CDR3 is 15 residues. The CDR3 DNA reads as TGTGCCAGCAGAAGAAAGCAGGGGGAAGGCTATGGCTACACCTTC. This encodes CASRRKQGEGYGYTF.

The DNA for the CDR3 is TGTGCCGGGGCAGGGACAAGCGGCTACACCTTC. Its translation is CAGAGTSGYTF. The chain uses TRBV7-9 and TRBJ1-2; tentatively, D is TRBD1 (6 bases). Between the trimmed V and J ends, which lost 11 bases and 8 bases, there was a span of 15 bases. The CDR3 runs 11 residues. Germline V gives CDR1 SEHNR, CDR2 FQNEAQ (reference sequence).

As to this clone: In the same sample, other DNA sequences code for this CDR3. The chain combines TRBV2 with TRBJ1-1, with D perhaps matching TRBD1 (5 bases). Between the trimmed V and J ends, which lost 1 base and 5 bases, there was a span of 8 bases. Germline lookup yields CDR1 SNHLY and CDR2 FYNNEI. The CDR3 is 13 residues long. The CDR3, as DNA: TGTGCCAGCAGTGAAGGGGGGAGGACTGAAGCTTTCTTT. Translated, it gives CASSEGGRTEAFF.

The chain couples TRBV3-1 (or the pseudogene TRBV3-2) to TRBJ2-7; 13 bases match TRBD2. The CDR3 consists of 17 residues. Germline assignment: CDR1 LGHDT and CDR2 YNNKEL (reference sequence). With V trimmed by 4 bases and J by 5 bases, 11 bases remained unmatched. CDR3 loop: CASSLGTPGLAGNEQYF. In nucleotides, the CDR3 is TGTGCCAGCAGCCTCGGAACCCCGGGACTAGCGGGAAACGAGCAGTACTTC.

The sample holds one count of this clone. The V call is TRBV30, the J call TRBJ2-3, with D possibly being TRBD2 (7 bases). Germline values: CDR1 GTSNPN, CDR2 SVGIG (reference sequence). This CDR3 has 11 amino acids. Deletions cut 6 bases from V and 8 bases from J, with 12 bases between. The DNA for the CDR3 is TGTGCCTGTAGGGGGGAGGGTACGCAGTATTTT. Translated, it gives CACRGEGTQYF.

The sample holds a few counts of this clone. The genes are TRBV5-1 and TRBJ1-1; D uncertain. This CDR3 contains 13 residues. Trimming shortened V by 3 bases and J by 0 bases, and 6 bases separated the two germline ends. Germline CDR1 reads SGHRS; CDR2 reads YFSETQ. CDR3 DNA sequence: TGCGCCAGCAGCTATCAGGTGAACACTGAAGCTTTCTTT. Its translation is CASSYQVNTEAFF.

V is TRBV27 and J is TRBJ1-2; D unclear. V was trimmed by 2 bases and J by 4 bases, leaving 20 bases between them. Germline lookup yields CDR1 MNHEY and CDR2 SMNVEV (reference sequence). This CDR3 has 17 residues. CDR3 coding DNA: TGTGCCAGCAGTTTAGGCCCCGGGAACGGCCGCTTCTATGGCTACACCTTC. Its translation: CASSLGPGNGRFYGYTF.

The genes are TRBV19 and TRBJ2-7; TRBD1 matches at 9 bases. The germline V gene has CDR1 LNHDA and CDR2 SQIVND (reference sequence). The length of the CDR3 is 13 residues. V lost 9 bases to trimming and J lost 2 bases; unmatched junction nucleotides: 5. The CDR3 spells CASGQGPTYEQYF. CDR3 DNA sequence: TGTGCCAGCGGACAGGGGCCTACCTACGAGCAGTACTTC.

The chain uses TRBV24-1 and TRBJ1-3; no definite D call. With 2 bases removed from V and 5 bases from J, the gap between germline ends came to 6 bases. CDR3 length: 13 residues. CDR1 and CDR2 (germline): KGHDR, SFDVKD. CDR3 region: CATSDSGRNTIYF. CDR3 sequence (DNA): TGTGCCACCAGTGATTCGGGTCGAAACACCATATATTTT.

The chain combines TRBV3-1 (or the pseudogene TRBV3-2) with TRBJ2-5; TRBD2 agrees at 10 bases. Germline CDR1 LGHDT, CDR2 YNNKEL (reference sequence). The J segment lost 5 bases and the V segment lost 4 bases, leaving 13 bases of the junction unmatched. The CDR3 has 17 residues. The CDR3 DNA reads TGTGCCAGCAGCCTACCGGTGGAGCGGGGGGGCCGGGAGACCCAGTACTTC. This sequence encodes CASSLPVERGGRETQYF.

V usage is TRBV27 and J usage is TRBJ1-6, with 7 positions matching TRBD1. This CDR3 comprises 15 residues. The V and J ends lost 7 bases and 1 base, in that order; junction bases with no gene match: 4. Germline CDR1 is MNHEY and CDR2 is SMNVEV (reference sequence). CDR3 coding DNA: TGTGCCAGCACCATGGACAGGTCCTATAATTCACCCCTCCACTTT. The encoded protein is CASTMDRSYNSPLHF.

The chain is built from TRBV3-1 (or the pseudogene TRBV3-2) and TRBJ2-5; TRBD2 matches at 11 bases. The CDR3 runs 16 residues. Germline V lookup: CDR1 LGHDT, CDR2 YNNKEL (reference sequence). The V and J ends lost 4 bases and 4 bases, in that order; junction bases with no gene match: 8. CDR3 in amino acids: CASSLGLAGHTETQYF. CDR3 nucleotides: TGTGCCAGCAGCCTCGGACTAGCGGGTCATACAGAGACCCAGTACTTC.

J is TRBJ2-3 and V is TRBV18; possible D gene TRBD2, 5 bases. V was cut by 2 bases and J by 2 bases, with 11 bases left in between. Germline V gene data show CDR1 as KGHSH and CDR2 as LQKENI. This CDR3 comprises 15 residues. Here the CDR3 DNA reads TGTGCCAGCTCACCATCGAGGGTCCCCACAGATACGCAGTATTTT. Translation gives CASSPSRVPTDTQYF.

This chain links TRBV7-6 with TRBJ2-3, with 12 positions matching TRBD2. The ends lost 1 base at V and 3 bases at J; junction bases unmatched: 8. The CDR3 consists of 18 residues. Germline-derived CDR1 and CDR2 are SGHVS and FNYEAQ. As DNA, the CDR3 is TGTGCCAGCAGCTTAGTAATAGGACTAGCGGGGACAACAGATACGCAGTATTTT. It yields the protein CASSLVIGLAGTTDTQYF.